A single sample is the source of the 29 T cell receptor beta chains below, sequenced in a study of shared clonotypes between healthy human individuals. Using immunoSEQ multiplex PCR, the repertoire was profiled, and TCRdb retains in-frame clones only, with some absent. The sample carries around 1.6 million clones, 95% to 99% recorded once. The sample taken for sequencing was naive CD4+ T cells sorted from blood. This sample's subset: CD45RA+ positively selected. The receptors derive from a man aged 25 to 45 in good health.

The chain employs TRBV29-1 and TRBJ2-3; 7 nucleotides match TRBD1. CDR3 length: 12 amino acids. Trimming cost V 6 bases and J 5 bases; bases outside gene matches: 5. Germline V lookup: CDR1 SQVTM, CDR2 ANQGSEA. The CDR3 DNA reads as TGCAGCGTGAATAGACAGGGAGATACGCAGTATTTT. Translating gives CSVNRQGDTQYF.

The chain carries TRBV10-3 and TRBJ1-1, with D hard to call. The germline V gene encodes CDR1 ENHRY and CDR2 SYGVKD. CDR3 length: 13 residues. V shed 7 bases and J shed 6 bases, with 15 bases lying between them. CDR3 amino acids: CAITETEGSEAFF. The DNA for the CDR3 is TGTGCCATCACGGAGACGGAGGGATCTGAAGCTTTCTTT.

About this clone: Other nucleotide sequences from this sample produce the same CDR3. The CDR3 loop is CASSLGDSYEQYF. CDR3 coding DNA: TGTGCCAGCAGTCTTGGGGACAGCTACGAGCAGTACTTC. The chain employs TRBV6-1 and TRBJ2-7, with 7 positions matching TRBD1. The CDR3 extends over 13 amino acids. The ends lost 5 bases at V and 3 bases at J; junction bases unmatched: 4. CDR1 and CDR2 (germline): MNHNS, SASEGT.

The CDR3 DNA reads TGTGCCAGCAGCCAGTTCGGTAGCGGGCCCCCCGGAAGCTCCTACGAGCAGTACTTC. Protein sequence: CASSQFGSGPPGSSYEQYF. V and J are TRBV4-2 and TRBJ2-7; 7 bases are shared with TRBD2. With V trimmed by 3 bases and J by 0 bases, 17 bases remained unmatched. The CDR3 is 19 amino acids. Per the germline V gene, CDR1 is LGHNA and CDR2 is YNFKEQ.

The chain couples TRBV7-9 to TRBJ2-3; 9 bases align to TRBD1. Germline V lookup: CDR1 SEHNR, CDR2 FQNEAQ (reference sequence). The CDR3 runs to 14 residues. Trimming cost V 5 bases and J 4 bases; bases outside gene matches: 4. This CDR3 reads CASSTDRGADTQYF. The DNA of the CDR3 is TGTGCCAGCAGCACGGACAGGGGTGCAGATACGCAGTATTTT.

The rearrangement uses TRBV27 and TRBJ2-1, with a possible D match to TRBD2 (5 bases). The CDR3 covers 15 residues. V lost 2 bases and J 2 bases, leaving 10 bases between the germline ends. Germline-derived CDR1 and CDR2 are MNHEY and SMNVEV (reference sequence). CDR3 in DNA: TGTGCCAGCAGTTTACGAGGGTTCCCCTACAATGAGCAGTTCTTC. Protein product: CASSLRGFPYNEQFF.

The V call is TRBV7-9, the J call TRBJ2-3; D might be TRBD1 (6 bases). V was pared by 5 bases and J by 4 bases, with 10 bases between. The CDR3 runs 13 residues. Germline-derived CDR1 and CDR2 are SEHNR and FQNEAQ (reference sequence). DNA for the CDR3: TGTGCCAGCAGCCCGCGGACAGCAGATACGCAGTATTTT. It translates to CASSPRTADTQYF.

The V gene is TRBV30, the J gene TRBJ1-3; D ambiguous. CDR1 is GTSNPN, CDR2 SVGIG, per germline (reference sequence). The V gene lost 5 bases and the J gene lost 0 bases, with 8 bases spanning the gap. The CDR3 consists of 13 residues. CDR3 sequence (DNA): TGTGCCTGGCTTACGACCTCTGGAAACACCATATATTTT. Amino acids: CAWLTTSGNTIYF.

The chain joins TRBV7-6 to TRBJ2-7; D ambiguous. Trimming cost V 2 bases and J 5 bases, with 10 bases left between them. Germline CDR1 SGHVS, CDR2 FNYEAQ. The CDR3 runs 13 residues. CDR3 region: CASSLTPRDEQYF. For the CDR3, the DNA is TGTGCCAGCAGCTTAACTCCCCGGGACGAGCAGTACTTC. Based on the CDR3 plus reference TRBV7-6 and TRBJ2-7, the full variable domain is GAGVSQSPRYKVTKRGQDVALRCDPISGHVSLYWYRQALGQGPEFLTYFNYEAQQDKSGLPNDRFSAERPEGSISTLTIQRTEQRDSAMYRCASSLTPRDEQYFGPGTRLTVT.

The chain uses TRBV28 and TRBJ2-3; the D gene is possibly TRBD1 (5 bases). V gave up 6 bases and J gave up 1 base, with 8 bases separating them. Germline V CDR1 and CDR2: MDHEN, SYDVKM. The CDR3 covers 13 residues. Here the CDR3 reads CASRPQGTDTQYF. The CDR3 DNA follows: TGTGCCAGCAGGCCACAGGGCACAGATACGCAGTATTTT. The full variable domain, in which reference TRBV28 and TRBJ2-3 provide the parts outside the CDR3, is DVKVTQSSRYLVKRTGEKVFLECVQDMDHENMFWYRQDPGLGLRLIYFSYDVKMKEKGDIPEGYSVSREKKERFSLILESASTNQTSMYLCASRPQGTDTQYFGPGTRLTVL.

The V call is TRBV9, the J call TRBJ1-1; D gene ambiguous. This CDR3 has 13 amino acids. Germline V gives CDR1 SGDLS, CDR2 YYNGEE. V lost 2 bases to trimming and J lost 4 bases, with 9 bases between them. CDR3 nucleotide sequence: TGTGCCAGCAGCGTTACAGACGGCACTGAAGCTTTCTTT. Translation gives CASSVTDGTEAFF.

V usage is TRBV28 and J usage is TRBJ2-2; D is possibly TRBD2 (6 bases). Germline lookup yields CDR1 MDHEN and CDR2 SYDVKM. Trimming cost V 2 bases and J 0 bases, with 10 bases left between them. The length of the CDR3 is 16 residues. In DNA form, the CDR3 reads TGTGCCAGCAGTTTACAACTAGCTACGAACACCGGGGAGCTGTTTTTT. Translated, it gives CASSLQLATNTGELFF. The full variable domain, rest sourced from reference TRBV28 and TRBJ2-2, is DVKVTQSSRYLVKRTGEKVFLECVQDMDHENMFWYRQDPGLGLRLIYFSYDVKMKEKGDIPEGYSVSREKKERFSLILESASTNQTSMYLCASSLQLATNTGELFFGEGSRLTVL.

J is TRBJ2-1 and V is TRBV10-1; 8 bases match TRBD2. Trimming at V came to 3 bases and at J to 3 bases, leaving 4 bases not matched to a gene. This CDR3 contains 15 residues. The germline CDR1 and CDR2 sequences are WNHNN and SYGVQD (reference sequence). The CDR3 bases are TGCGCCAGCAGTGACTTGGGACTAGGCTACAATGAGCAGTTCTTC. Translation: CASSDLGLGYNEQFF.

Concerning this clone itself: The sample holds other DNA sequences that translate to the same CDR3. This chain connects TRBV28 to TRBJ2-7, with D unresolved. In germline, CDR1 is MDHEN, CDR2 SYDVKM. V dropped 10 bases and J dropped 1 base, with 8 bases sitting between them. This CDR3 has 11 residues. The CDR3 loop reads CATGRSYEQYF. The CDR3 region has the DNA TGTGCCACCGGTCGGTCCTACGAGCAGTACTTC.

The V call is TRBV18, the J call TRBJ2-5; 11 nucleotides line up with TRBD2. This CDR3 spans 16 amino acids. J was trimmed by 1 base and V by 3 bases; bases with no gene match: 4. The germline gives CDR1 KGHSH, CDR2 LQKENI. The CDR3 loop reads CASSPTSGIGQETQYF. CDR3 in DNA: TGTGCCAGCTCACCGACTAGCGGGATCGGCCAAGAGACCCAGTACTTC.

The chain has TRBV9 and TRBJ1-2; weak D call: TRBD1 (6 bases). Germline loops: CDR1 SGDLS, CDR2 YYNGEE. This CDR3 comprises 15 residues. V was clipped by 0 bases and J by 5 bases, with 14 bases between them. This chain's CDR3 is CASSVDPDRGYGYTF. For the CDR3, the DNA is TGTGCCAGCAGCGTAGATCCGGACAGAGGTTATGGCTACACCTTC.

The CDR3: CASSQRTRETQYF. CDR3 in DNA: TGTGCCAGCTCACAACGGACTCGAGAGACCCAGTACTTC. The chain joins TRBV18 to TRBJ2-5, with a possible D match to TRBD2 (5 bases). Per germline, CDR1 KGHSH and CDR2 LQKENI. V shed 4 bases and J shed 4 bases, with 10 bases lying between them. This CDR3 region has 13 residues.

The J gene is TRBJ2-7, the V gene TRBV28; 13 bases are a match to TRBD2. With 6 bases clipped from V and 3 bases from J, the junction kept 8 bases outside the gene matches. The CDR3 covers 16 residues. Germline V gene data show CDR1 as MDHEN and CDR2 as SYDVKM. The CDR3 protein is CASRPWTSGSLYEQYF. DNA of the CDR3: TGTGCCAGCAGACCCTGGACTAGCGGGAGTCTCTACGAGCAGTACTTC.

The genes are TRBV5-1 and TRBJ1-1; maybe TRBD1 (5 bases). V was shortened by 1 base and J by 6 bases, with 10 bases between the two germline ends. CDR3 length: 13 amino acids. Germline V gene sequence: CDR1 SGHRS, CDR2 YFSETQ. Here the CDR3 DNA reads TGCGCCAGCAGCTTGTTGTCAGGGCCTGAAGCTTTCTTT. Residues: CASSLLSGPEAFF.

This clone has just one count. The chain links TRBV27 to TRBJ2-3; D remains ambiguous. V lost 6 bases and J lost 0, with 10 bases in between. Germline CDR1 and CDR2: MNHEY and SMNVEV (reference sequence). The CDR3 extends over 14 amino acids. Written as DNA, the CDR3 is TGTGCCAGCAGCCGGTGGACCAGCACAGATACGCAGTATTTT. It encodes CASSRWTSTDTQYF.

The rearrangement uses TRBV5-4 and TRBJ2-1; D is possibly TRBD2 (6 bases). Trimming pared 4 bases from V and 0 bases from J, leaving 20 bases between. The V gene's germline CDR1 is SGHNT and CDR2 YYREEE (reference sequence). The CDR3 length is 18 residues. The CDR3 sequence is CASSPEGSGPRSYNEQFF. The CDR3 DNA follows: TGTGCCAGCAGCCCTGAGGGTAGCGGACCCCGCTCCTACAATGAGCAGTTCTTC.

The rearrangement joins TRBV29-1 to TRBJ2-7; 7 bases agree with TRBD1. The germline CDR1 and CDR2 sequences are SQVTM and ANQGSEA. The CDR3 length is 13 residues. With V trimmed by 6 bases and J by 2 bases, 7 bases remained unmatched. The CDR3: CSVRQGPAYEQYF. The CDR3 DNA sequence: TGCAGCGTCCGACAGGGCCCTGCCTACGAGCAGTACTTC.

This clone was counted once. The rearrangement uses TRBV28 and TRBJ2-7; 8 positions agree with TRBD2. V lost 3 bases, J lost 2 bases, and 15 bases stayed unmatched. Germline CDR1 is MDHEN and CDR2 is SYDVKM. This CDR3 contains 18 residues. The CDR3 region has the DNA TGTGCCAGCAGTTTGGTGTCTAATATGGGGACTAGGACCTACGAGCAGTACTTC. Its protein product is CASSLVSNMGTRTYEQYF.

CDR3 coding DNA: TGTGCCAGTAGTGTCTCAGGACAGGGGCTCGCCGAGCAGTACTTC. Its protein is CASSVSGQGLAEQYF. V and J are TRBV19 and TRBJ2-7, with 9 positions matching TRBD1. V shed 5 bases and J 6 bases; nucleotides not matched to a gene: 11. CDR1 is LNHDA, CDR2 SQIVND, per germline (reference sequence). This CDR3 contains 15 residues.

The CDR3 DNA is TGTGCCAGCAGTTGGGCCCCAGGCGGGAGCGTGTACTTC. It specifies CASSWAPGGSVYF. The chain employs TRBV27 and TRBJ2-7; TRBD2 aligns across 7 bases. The V gene's germline CDR1 is MNHEY and CDR2 SMNVEV (reference sequence). The CDR3 extends over 13 amino acids. J was trimmed by 12 bases and V by 4 bases; bases with no gene match: 12.

This sequence joins TRBV28 and TRBJ2-1; 11 nucleotides agree with TRBD2. J lost 10 bases, V lost 6 bases, and 11 bases had no gene match. The CDR3 spans 15 residues. In germline, CDR1 is MDHEN, CDR2 SYDVKM. Written as DNA, the CDR3 is TGTGCCAGCAGCCAAACCCGGACTAGCGGGTGGGAGCAGTTCTTC. Translated, it gives CASSQTRTSGWEQFF.

J is TRBJ1-1 and V is TRBV12-5; D not resolved. The germline V gene encodes CDR1 LGHNT and CDR2 FRNRAP. V lost 2 bases, J lost 1 base, and 5 bases lay in between. The CDR3 consists of 13 residues. The CDR3 loop is CASGLSENTEAFF. CDR3 DNA: TGTGCTAGTGGTTTGTCAGAGAACACTGAAGCTTTCTTT.

V is TRBV11-2 and J is TRBJ1-5; D is unresolved. V was trimmed by 1 base and J by 0 bases, leaving 7 bases between them. Germline V gene sequence: CDR1 SGHAT, CDR2 FQNNGV. This CDR3 region has 15 residues. CDR3 region: CASSLALDSNQPQHF. CDR3 nucleotides: TGTGCCAGCAGCTTAGCCCTAGATAGCAATCAGCCCCAGCATTTT.

V gene TRBV18 combines with J gene TRBJ2-7; D is undetermined. Trimming shortened V by 3 bases and J by 7 bases, and 13 bases separated the two germline ends. CDR3 length: 13 residues. Germline V gene sequence: CDR1 KGHSH, CDR2 LQKENI. This CDR3 is CASSPNPKMEQYF. In DNA, the CDR3 is TGTGCCAGCTCACCTAACCCCAAAATGGAGCAGTACTTC. Based on the CDR3 plus reference TRBV18 and TRBJ2-7, the full variable domain is NAGVMQNPRHLVRRRGQEARLRCSPMKGHSHVYWYRQLPEEGLKFMVYLQKENIIDESGMPKERFSAEFPKEGPSILRIQQVVRGDSAAYFCASSPNPKMEQYFGPGTRLTVT.